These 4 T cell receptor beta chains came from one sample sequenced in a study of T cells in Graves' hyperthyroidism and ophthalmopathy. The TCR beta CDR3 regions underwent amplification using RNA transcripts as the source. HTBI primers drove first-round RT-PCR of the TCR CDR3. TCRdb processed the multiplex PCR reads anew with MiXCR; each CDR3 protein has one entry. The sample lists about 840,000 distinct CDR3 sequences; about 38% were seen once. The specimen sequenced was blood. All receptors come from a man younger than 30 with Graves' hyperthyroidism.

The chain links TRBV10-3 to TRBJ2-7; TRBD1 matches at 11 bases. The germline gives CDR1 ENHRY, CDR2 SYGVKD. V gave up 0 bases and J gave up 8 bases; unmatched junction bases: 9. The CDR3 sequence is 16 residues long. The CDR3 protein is CAISESDGTGGPQQYF. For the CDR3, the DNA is TGTGCCATCAGTGAGTCGGATGGGACAGGGGGACCCCAGCAGTACTTC.

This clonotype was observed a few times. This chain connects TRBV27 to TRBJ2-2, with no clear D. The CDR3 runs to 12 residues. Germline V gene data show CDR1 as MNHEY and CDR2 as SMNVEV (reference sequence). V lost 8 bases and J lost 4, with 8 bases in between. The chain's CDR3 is CASQHPTGELFF. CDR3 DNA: TGTGCCAGCCAACATCCCACCGGGGAGCTGTTTTTT.

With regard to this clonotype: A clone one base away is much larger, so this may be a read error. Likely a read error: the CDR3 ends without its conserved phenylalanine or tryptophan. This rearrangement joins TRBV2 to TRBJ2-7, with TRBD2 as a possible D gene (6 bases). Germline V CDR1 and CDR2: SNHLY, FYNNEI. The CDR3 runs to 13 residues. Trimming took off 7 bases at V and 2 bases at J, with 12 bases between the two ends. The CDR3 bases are TGTGCCAGCACCGGGACTCATACCTACGAGCAGTACCTC. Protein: CASTGTHTYEQYL.

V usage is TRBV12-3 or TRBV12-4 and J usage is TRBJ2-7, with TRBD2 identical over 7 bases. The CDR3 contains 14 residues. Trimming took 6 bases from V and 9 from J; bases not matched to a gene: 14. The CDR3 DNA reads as TGTGCCAGCAGCCAGCGGGACTCCACCTGGGGGCAGTACTTC. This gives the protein CASSQRDSTWGQYF.